This T cell receptor (beta chain) comes out of a study of shared clonotypes between healthy human individuals. The study's findings and limits: Among the subsets, naive ones generally showed larger estimated richness than memory ones.

The method was immunoSEQ multiplex PCR; TCRdb's version includes in-frame clones alone and lacks a portion of them. Of about 980,000 clones in the sample, more than 75% were seen once. Germline V gene data show CDR1 as MNHEY and CDR2 as SMNVEV (reference sequence). V gave up 8 bases and J gave up 0 bases; unmatched junction bases: 4. The CDR3 extends over 14 amino acids. On this clone itself: Its antigen is as yet unknown.

This sequence was found in a man between 18 and 29 years old in good health. This chain uses TRBV27 with TRBJ1-3; 7 positions match TRBD1. Sequenced sample: memory CD4+ T cells sorted from blood. Subset specified: CD45RA-negative fraction. The CDR3 is CASGHRGSGNTIYF. The CDR3 nucleotides are TGTGCCAGCGGTCACAGGGGCTCTGGAAACACCATATATTTT.